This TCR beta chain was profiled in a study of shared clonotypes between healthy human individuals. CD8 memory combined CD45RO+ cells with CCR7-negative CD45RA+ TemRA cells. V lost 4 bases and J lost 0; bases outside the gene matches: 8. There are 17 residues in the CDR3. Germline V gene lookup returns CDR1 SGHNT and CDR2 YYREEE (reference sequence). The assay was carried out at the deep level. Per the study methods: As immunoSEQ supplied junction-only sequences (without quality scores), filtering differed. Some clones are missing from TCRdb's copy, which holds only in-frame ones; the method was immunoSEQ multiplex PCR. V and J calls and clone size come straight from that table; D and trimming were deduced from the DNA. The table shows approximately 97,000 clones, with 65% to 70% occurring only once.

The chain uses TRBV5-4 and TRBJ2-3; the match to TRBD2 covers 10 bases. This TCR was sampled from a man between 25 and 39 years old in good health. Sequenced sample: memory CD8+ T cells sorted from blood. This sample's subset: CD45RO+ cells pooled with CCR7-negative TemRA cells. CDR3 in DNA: TGTGCCAGCAGCGTGGACGGACTAGCGGCTAGCACAGATACGCAGTATTTT. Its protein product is CASSVDGLAASTDTQYF.